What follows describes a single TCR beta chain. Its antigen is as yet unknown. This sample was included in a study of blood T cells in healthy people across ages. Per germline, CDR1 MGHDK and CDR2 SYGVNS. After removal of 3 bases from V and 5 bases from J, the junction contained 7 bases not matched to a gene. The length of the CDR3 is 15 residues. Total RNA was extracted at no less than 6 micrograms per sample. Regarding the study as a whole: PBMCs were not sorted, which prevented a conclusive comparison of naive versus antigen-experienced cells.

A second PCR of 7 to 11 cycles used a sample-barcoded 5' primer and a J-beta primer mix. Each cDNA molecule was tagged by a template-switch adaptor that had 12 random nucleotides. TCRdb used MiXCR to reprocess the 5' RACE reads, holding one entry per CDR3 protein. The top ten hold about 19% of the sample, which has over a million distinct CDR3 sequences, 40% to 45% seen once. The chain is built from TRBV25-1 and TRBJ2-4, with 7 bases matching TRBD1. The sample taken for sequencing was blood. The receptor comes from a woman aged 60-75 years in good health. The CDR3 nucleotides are TGTGCCAGCAGTGACCTGACAGGGTTGCAAAACATTCAGTACTTC. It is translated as CASSDLTGLQNIQYF.